This entry lists 22 T cell receptor beta chains sequenced from one sample in a study of T cell repertoires in cytomegalovirus infection. TCRdb fed the reads into MiXCR, producing one record per CDR3 protein. In the table there are approximately 250,000 distinct CDR3 sequences, around 6.4% of which are singletons. Sequencing used PBMCs. These TCRs come from a human donor in good health (CMV status not recorded). Some clones in this sample may be carry-over from other donors' samples.

The chain uses TRBV20-1 and TRBJ1-1; D perhaps matches TRBD1 (6 bases). This CDR3 has 16 amino acids. The V end lost 0 bases, the J end lost 0 bases, and 14 bases lay between the germline ends. CDR1 and CDR2 (germline): DFQATT, SNEGSKA (reference sequence). CDR3 coding DNA: TGCAGTGCTAGAGATCCCAGGGGACCTATGAACACTGAAGCTTTCTTT. It specifies CSARDPRGPMNTEAFF.

This clonotype has a count of ten or more. V is TRBV7-2 and J is TRBJ2-5, with 15 positions matching TRBD2. There are 14 residues in the CDR3. J lost 13 bases, V lost 5 bases, and 8 bases had no gene match. CDR1 and CDR2 from the germline V gene are SGHTA and FQGNSA. Here the CDR3 reads CASSPGLAGGPRYF. The CDR3 DNA follows: TGTGCCAGCAGCCCCGGACTAGCGGGGGGGCCGCGGTACTTC.

This clonotype was detected many times. The chain is built from TRBV5-5 and TRBJ1-3; D possibly corresponds to TRBD1 (5 bases). Between the trimmed V and J ends, which lost 3 bases and 2 bases, there was a span of 9 bases. The CDR3 spans 14 residues. Germline V lookup: CDR1 SGHKS, CDR2 YYEKEE (reference sequence). The CDR3 region is CASSSGTAGNTIYF. The CDR3 region has the DNA TGTGCCAGCAGCTCCGGGACGGCTGGAAACACCATATATTTT.

This clonotype appeared a few times. The V call is TRBV28, the J call TRBJ2-3; TRBD2 aligns across 7 bases. This CDR3 has 17 residues. Trimming at V came to 4 bases and at J to 3 bases, leaving 13 bases not matched to a gene. Germline CDR1 MDHEN, CDR2 SYDVKM. For the CDR3, the DNA is TGTGCCAGCAGTTCGAGGTCGAGCGGGGATGTAACAGATACGCAGTATTTT. As protein: CASSSRSSGDVTDTQYF.

This clonotype was seen ten or more times. The chain joins TRBV27 to TRBJ2-5; 11 positions match TRBD2. V lost 8 bases, J lost 4 bases, and 9 bases stayed unmatched. This CDR3 is built from 15 residues. CDR1 and CDR2 from the germline V gene are MNHEY and SMNVEV (reference sequence). The CDR3 protein is CASQRIAGGLETQYF. CDR3 coding DNA: TGTGCCAGCCAGCGGATAGCGGGGGGGCTAGAGACCCAGTACTTC.

This clonotype was detected many times. This sequence joins TRBV29-1 and TRBJ1-1; TRBD1 might be the D (5 bases). The V gene's germline CDR1 is SQVTM and CDR2 ANQGSEA. This CDR3 contains 13 residues. V was cut by 3 bases and J by 0 bases, with 8 bases left in between. The CDR3 nucleotides read TGCAGCGTTGAGGGGGGGATGAACACTGAAGCTTTCTTT. Residues: CSVEGGMNTEAFF.

This clonotype was seen a few times. The chain combines TRBV15 with TRBJ2-1; D is uncertain. Germline CDR1 LNHNV, CDR2 YYDKDF (reference sequence). The CDR3 totals 16 residues. Between the trimmed V and J ends, which lost 0 bases and 0 bases, there was a span of 9 bases. The CDR3 nucleotides are TGTGCCACCAGCAGAGATGTGGGAAGCTCCTACAATGAGCAGTTCTTC. Amino acid sequence: CATSRDVGSSYNEQFF.

This clonotype was found many times. The chain carries TRBV7-3 and TRBJ2-5; D unclear. The V gene lost 5 bases and the J gene lost 2 bases, with 9 bases spanning the gap. The CDR3 is 13 residues long. The V gene's germline CDR1 is SGHTA and CDR2 FQGTGA. CDR3 sequence (DNA): TGTGCCAGCAGCCCTTCGCAACAAGAGACCCAGTACTTC. Translating it yields CASSPSQQETQYF.

There are many counts of this clonotype. The chain is built from TRBV20-1 and TRBJ1-1; D gene uncertain. This CDR3 is built from 12 residues. Germline CDR1 reads DFQATT; CDR2 reads SNEGSKA (reference sequence). Between the trimmed V and J ends, which lost 2 bases and 2 bases, there was a span of 6 bases. The CDR3 sequence: CSARQPNTEAFF. The CDR3 DNA reads as TGCAGTGCTAGACAGCCTAACACTGAAGCTTTCTTT.

This clonotype came up a few times. This sequence joins TRBV5-1 and TRBJ2-3, with D possibly TRBD1 on 6 matching bases. V dropped 2 bases and J dropped 4 bases, with 11 bases sitting between them. Germline-derived CDR1 and CDR2 are SGHRS and YFSETQ. The CDR3 covers 14 residues. Here the CDR3 DNA reads TGCGCCAGCAGCTTCGCAGGGGCGGCAGATACGCAGTATTTT. This gives the protein CASSFAGAADTQYF. Looking up the rest from reference TRBV5-1 and TRBJ2-3 gives the full variable domain: KAGVTQTPRYLIKTRGQQVTLSCSPISGHRSVSWYQQTPGQGLQFLFEYFSETQRNKGNFPGRFSGRQFSNSRSEMNVSTLELGDSALYLCASSFAGAADTQYFGPGTRLTVL.

This clonotype was recorded at least ten times. The chain is built from TRBV20-1 and TRBJ1-6; no firm D call. This CDR3 has 13 residues. The germline V and J ends were trimmed by 7 bases and 7 bases, with 14 bases remaining between them. The germline CDR1 and CDR2 sequences are DFQATT and SNEGSKA (reference sequence). The CDR3: CSEQRTPNSPLHF. The CDR3 bases are TGCAGTGAGCAAAGGACCCCAAATTCACCCCTCCACTTT.

This clonotype was recorded many times. The rearrangement joins TRBV7-2 to TRBJ2-7; weak D call: TRBD2 (7 bases). V was clipped by 2 bases and J by 9 bases, with 17 bases between them. CDR3 size: 14 residues. Germline values: CDR1 SGHTA, CDR2 FQGNSA. In DNA form, the CDR3 reads TGTGCCAGCAGCTTAAGGCGGGGGCTCCCCGGGCAGTACTTC. Its translation is CASSLRRGLPGQYF.

This clonotype has only a few counts. Here the CDR3 DNA reads TGTGCCAGCAGTAAGCCTACAGATACGCAGTATTTT. This codes for CASSKPTDTQYF. The chain is built from TRBV12-3 or TRBV12-4 and TRBJ2-3; no reliable D call. Trimming cost V 5 bases and J 3 bases, with 6 bases left between them. This CDR3 is 12 amino acids long.

The V gene is TRBV5-1, the J gene TRBJ2-2, with 7 bases matching TRBD1. The length of the CDR3 is 15 residues. Germline assignment: CDR1 SGHRS and CDR2 YFSETQ. V dropped 4 bases and J dropped 6; count of bases not matched to a gene: 9. The CDR3: CASSPPAQGAGELFF. The CDR3 DNA reads as TGCGCCAGCAGCCCTCCCGCCCAGGGGGCCGGGGAGCTGTTTTTT.

The sample holds many counts of this clonotype. The V and J genes are TRBV5-4 and TRBJ2-7; D is perhaps TRBD1 (5 bases). Trimming stripped 5 bases from V and 3 bases from J, with 21 bases between. Germline CDR1 SGHNT, CDR2 YYREEE (reference sequence). This CDR3 contains 16 residues. CDR3 sequence reads: CASSNSFQGRGYEQYF. DNA for the CDR3: TGTGCCAGCAGTAATTCTTTTCAGGGTAGAGGCTACGAGCAGTACTTC.

Ten or more counts support this clonotype. This chain connects TRBV4-3 to TRBJ2-2, with D tentatively TRBD1 (6 bases). The germline V and J ends were trimmed by 0 bases and 3 bases, with 11 bases remaining between them. The CDR3 extends over 16 amino acids. Germline CDR1 and CDR2: LGHNA and YSLEER. CDR3 in amino acids: CASSQDSGTYTGELFF. Here the CDR3 DNA reads TGCGCCAGCAGCCAAGATTCCGGGACATACACCGGGGAGCTGTTTTTT.

This clonotype was recorded many times. The J gene is TRBJ2-2, the V gene TRBV7-2; 10 bases map to TRBD2. The germline V gene has CDR1 SGHTA and CDR2 FQGNSA. The CDR3 is 19 amino acids. J was trimmed by 3 bases and V by 2 bases; bases with no gene match: 12. The CDR3, as DNA: TGTGCCAGCAGCTTACGGGGGCAGGGGCTAGCGGGGGACACCGGGGAGCTGTTTTTT. Amino acids: CASSLRGQGLAGDTGELFF. The whole variable domain, filled in from reference TRBV7-2 and TRBJ2-2, reads GAGVSQSPSNKVTEKGKDVELRCDPISGHTALYWYRQSLGQGLEFLIYFQGNSAPDKSGLPSDRFSAERTGGSVSTLTIQRTQQEDSAVYLCASSLRGQGLAGDTGELFFGEGSRLTVL.

Comment on this clonotype: The junction departs from germline at one end; a sequencing error may be responsible. This sequence joins TRBV5-3 and TRBJ2-3, with TRBD2 matching over 14 bases. TRBV5-3 is treated as an ORF (open reading frame) with a function not yet certain. CDR3 length: 15 amino acids. CDR3 coding DNA: TGTGCCAGCAGCCTCGGGACTAGCGGGGGTGATATGCAGTATTTT. The encoded protein is CASSLGTSGGDMQYF.

This clonotype came up many times. The rearrangement uses TRBV27 and TRBJ2-7, with D hard to call. Looked up from germline, CDR1 is MNHEY and CDR2 is SMNVEV (reference sequence). The CDR3 is made up of 12 amino acids. V was cut by 6 bases and J by 6 bases, with 12 bases left in between. The CDR3 loop is CASRGTVGEQYF. The CDR3 nucleotides are TGTGCCAGCAGGGGAACAGTCGGCGAGCAGTACTTC.

This clonotype came up many times. The chain carries TRBV7-9 and TRBJ2-1; D unresolved. Trimming stripped 1 base from V and 7 bases from J, with 5 bases between. This CDR3 has 12 amino acids. Germline assignment: CDR1 SEHNR and CDR2 FQNEAQ (reference sequence). The CDR3 spells CASSLGENEQFF. DNA for the CDR3: TGTGCCAGCAGCTTAGGAGAAAATGAGCAGTTCTTC.

This clonotype was seen repeatedly, ten times or more. The rearrangement joins TRBV6-2 or TRBV6-3 to TRBJ2-4; TRBD1 is a possible D gene (5 bases). Germline V gene sequence: CDR1 MNHEY, CDR2 SVGEGT. V was clipped by 6 bases and J by 9 bases, with 12 bases between them. The CDR3 covers 12 residues. The DNA of the CDR3 is TGTGCCAGCAGGCCAGGGTCGGGCATTCAGTACTTC. Protein product: CASRPGSGIQYF.

This clonotype appeared many times. CDR3 region: CASSSGHTTNEKLFF. DNA for the CDR3: TGTGCCAGCAGCTCGGGACACACAACTAATGAAAAACTGTTTTTT. The chain couples TRBV11-2 to TRBJ1-4; possible D gene TRBD1, 6 bases. CDR1 and CDR2 (germline): SGHAT, FQNNGV. This CDR3 spans 15 amino acids. V lost 4 bases and J 0 bases, leaving 9 bases between the germline ends.